These T cell receptor beta chains were read from a single sample in a study of cytomegalovirus exposure and HLA in healthy donors. Assay: immunoSEQ multiplex PCR; the TCRdb copy retains only in-frame clones and omits some. Among tens of thousands of clones listed, 70% to 90% were seen once. What was sequenced was PBMCs. The receptors derive from a woman between 18 and 30 years old in good health and CMV-seropositive. CDR3s include the opening cysteine and the closing phenylalanine or tryptophan. The D gene is left open where the match is weak. Clone size is stated in some rows and not others, as once, few, many or a class when expanded.

j_call: TRBJ2-1
d_call: NA
clone_size: NA
v_call: TRBV4-1
cdr3_nt: TGCGCCAGCAGCTTGCTGGAGGAGCAGTTCTTC
cdr3_aa: CASSLLEEQFF

j_call: TRBJ2-3
d_call: TRBD2
clone_size: NA
v_call: TRBV28
cdr3_nt: TGTGCCAGCAGTTTAGATATGGCGGGAGGCGCGACAGATACGCAGTATTTT
cdr3_aa: CASSLDMAGGATDTQYF

j_call: TRBJ2-7
d_call: NA
clone_size: NA
v_call: TRBV25-1
cdr3_nt: TGTGCCAGCAGTGAGCTGGGGCTCGAGCAGTACTTC
cdr3_aa: CASSELGLEQYF

j_call: TRBJ1-2
d_call: NA
clone_size: NA
v_call: TRBV18
cdr3_nt: TGTGCCAGCTCACCTACAGGCGCCGGAGGGGTCTACACCTTC
cdr3_aa: CASSPTGAGGVYTF

j_call: TRBJ2-7
d_call: TRBD2
clone_size: NA
v_call: TRBV4-1
cdr3_nt: TGCGCCAGCAGCCAAGCAGCGGGAGATGTGCTCCGCGAGCAGTACTTC
cdr3_aa: CASSQAAGDVLREQYF

j_call: TRBJ2-1
d_call: TRBD2
clone_size: NA
v_call: TRBV19
cdr3_nt: TGTGCCAGTTCGGGACTAGCCGACAATGAGCAGTTCTTC
cdr3_aa: CASSGLADNEQFF

j_call: TRBJ2-3
d_call: NA
clone_size: NA
v_call: TRBV7-9
cdr3_nt: TGTGCCAGCAGCTTAGATCAGGGTCGAGATACGCAGTATTTT
cdr3_aa: CASSLDQGRDTQYF

j_call: TRBJ2-1
d_call: TRBD1
clone_size: NA
v_call: TRBV2
cdr3_nt: TGTGCCAGCAGGGACCGGGACAGGCCATCCTACAATGAGCAGTTCTTC
cdr3_aa: CASRDRDRPSYNEQFF

j_call: TRBJ2-1
d_call: NA
clone_size: NA
v_call: TRBV6-1
cdr3_nt: TGTGCCAGCAGTGAACACAGGCCTACTACCTACAATGAGCAGTTCTTC
cdr3_aa: CASSEHRPTTYNEQFF

j_call: TRBJ2-3
d_call: TRBD2
clone_size: NA
v_call: TRBV4-2
cdr3_nt: TGTGCCAGCAGCCGCCGACTAGCGGGGGGCCCGCGTGCCCAAACAGATACGCAGTATTTT
cdr3_aa: CASSRRLAGGPRAQTDTQYF

j_call: TRBJ2-5
d_call: NA
clone_size: NA
v_call: TRBV5-1
cdr3_nt: TGCGCCAGCAGCTTGGCCCGCGGGATCGCCGAGACCCAGTACTTC
cdr3_aa: CASSLARGIAETQYF

j_call: TRBJ1-6
d_call: NA
clone_size: few
v_call: TRBV6-5
cdr3_nt: TGTGCCAGCAGGACCCTACAGGGAATTTCACCCCTCCACTTT
cdr3_aa: CASRTLQGISPLHF

j_call: TRBJ2-7
d_call: NA
clone_size: few
v_call: TRBV10-3
cdr3_nt: TGTGCCATCAGATTACCGAACACCTACGAGCAGTACTTC
cdr3_aa: CAIRLPNTYEQYF

j_call: TRBJ2-7
d_call: NA
clone_size: once
v_call: TRBV28
cdr3_nt: TGTGCCAGCAGTTCCTCGACAGGGAGGCCGTACTTC
cdr3_aa: CASSSSTGRPYF

j_call: TRBJ2-1
d_call: TRBD2
clone_size: NA
v_call: TRBV13
cdr3_nt: TGTGCCAGCAGCGAGATATCCCCCGCTAGCGGGGGAGGGTCCTACAATGAGCAGTTCTTC
cdr3_aa: CASSEISPASGGGSYNEQFF

j_call: TRBJ2-7
d_call: NA
clone_size: NA
v_call: TRBV15
cdr3_nt: TGTGCCACCAGTACCACAGGGTACGAGCAGTACTTC
cdr3_aa: CATSTTGYEQYF

j_call: TRBJ1-1
d_call: NA
clone_size: NA
v_call: TRBV7-2
cdr3_nt: TGTGCCACCCGCCCGACAGCGAACACTGAAGCTTTCTTT
cdr3_aa: CATRPTANTEAFF

j_call: TRBJ2-2
d_call: NA
clone_size: NA
v_call: TRBV11-2
cdr3_nt: TGTGCCAGCAGCTTGCCCAGGGTCGACACCGGGGAGCTGTTTTTT
cdr3_aa: CASSLPRVDTGELFF

j_call: TRBJ2-3
d_call: NA
clone_size: NA
v_call: TRBV4-3
cdr3_nt: TGCGCCAGCAGCCAAGATTTAGGTCAGGCAGATACGCAGTATTTT
cdr3_aa: CASSQDLGQADTQYF

j_call: TRBJ2-3
d_call: NA
clone_size: NA
v_call: TRBV21-1
cdr3_nt: TGTGCCAGCAGCAAAGTGGGGGGGAGCACAGATACGCAGTATTTT
cdr3_aa: CASSKVGGSTDTQYF

j_call: TRBJ2-7
d_call: TRBD2
clone_size: NA
v_call: TRBV28
cdr3_nt: TGTGCCAGCAGTTTAGCGACTAGCGGGAGCTGGCAGTACTTC
cdr3_aa: CASSLATSGSWQYF

j_call: TRBJ2-5
d_call: NA
clone_size: NA
v_call: TRBV29-1
cdr3_nt: TGCAGCGTCGCCGAGGGGGTTGGGGAGACCCAGTACTTC
cdr3_aa: CSVAEGVGETQYF

j_call: TRBJ2-3
d_call: TRBD2
clone_size: NA
v_call: TRBV7-2
cdr3_nt: TGTGCCAGCAGCTTAGTTTTAGCGGGGGGCAGAGATACGCAGTATTTT
cdr3_aa: CASSLVLAGGRDTQYF

j_call: TRBJ2-3
d_call: TRBD1
clone_size: once
v_call: TRBV13
cdr3_nt: TGTGCCAGCAGCTCCGAGGCGCCCAGACGGGACAGGATCGAATTTACACCGAACACAGATACGCAGTATTTT
cdr3_aa: CASSSEAPRRDRIEFTPNTDTQYF

j_call: TRBJ2-1
d_call: NA
clone_size: NA
v_call: TRBV21-1
cdr3_nt: TGTGCCAGCAGTGGGCACCTGGGAGGAAATGAGCAGTTCTTC
cdr3_aa: CASSGHLGGNEQFF

j_call: TRBJ1-6
d_call: TRBD1
clone_size: NA
v_call: TRBV11-1
cdr3_nt: TGTGCCAGCAGCTTAGCCGGGACAGGGTATTCACCCCTCCACTTT
cdr3_aa: CASSLAGTGYSPLHF

j_call: TRBJ2-7
d_call: TRBD1
clone_size: once
v_call: TRBV30
cdr3_nt: TGTGCCTGGAGTGCGGGACAGGGAGTCAACGAGCAGTACTTC
cdr3_aa: CAWSAGQGVNEQYF

j_call: TRBJ2-7
d_call: NA
clone_size: NA
v_call: TRBV6-6
cdr3_nt: TGTGCCAGCAGGCCAGGGCCCTCCTACGAGCAGTACTTC
cdr3_aa: CASRPGPSYEQYF

j_call: TRBJ2-7
d_call: NA
clone_size: NA
v_call: TRBV4-3
cdr3_nt: TGCGCCAGCAGCCAAGCGGCGGGTAACTACGAGCAGTACTTC
cdr3_aa: CASSQAAGNYEQYF

j_call: TRBJ1-2
d_call: TRBD1
clone_size: NA
v_call: TRBV6-5
cdr3_nt: TGTGCCAGCAGTGCCGACAGGGATGACTATGGCTACACCTTC
cdr3_aa: CASSADRDDYGYTF

j_call: TRBJ1-5
d_call: NA
clone_size: NA
v_call: TRBV4-2
cdr3_nt: TGTGCCAGCAGCCAAGTCCACAGGGAAGGTCAGCCCCAGCATTTT
cdr3_aa: CASSQVHREGQPQHF

j_call: TRBJ2-5
d_call: TRBD1
clone_size: NA
v_call: TRBV27
cdr3_nt: TGTGCCAGCAGGACTATAGGACAGGGACAAGAGACCCAGTACTTC
cdr3_aa: CASRTIGQGQETQYF